One sample yielded the 10 T cell receptor beta chains listed below, sequenced in a study of T cells in Graves' hyperthyroidism and ophthalmopathy. Template material for amplifying TCR beta CDR3 regions consisted of RNA transcripts. HTBI primers were used for first-round RT-PCR of the TCR CDR3. Each CDR3 protein gets one entry after TCRdb re-called the multiplex PCR reads with MiXCR. The sample has approximately 620,000 distinct CDR3 sequences; about a sixth are singletons. Sequenced: blood. These receptors originate from a middle-aged woman with Graves' ophthalmopathy.

This clonotype was seen many times. The rearrangement uses TRBV28 and TRBJ1-1; D gene ambiguous. V was trimmed by 3 bases and J by 0 bases, leaving 2 bases between them. The germline V gene encodes CDR1 MDHEN and CDR2 SYDVKM. This CDR3 is built from 12 residues. CDR3 protein: CASSLMNTEAFF. CDR3 DNA: TGTGCCAGCAGTTTGATGAACACTGAAGCTTTCTTT.

This clonotype was seen a few times. This sequence joins TRBV3-1 and TRBJ1-6, with D maybe TRBD1 (5 bases). V lost 4 bases, J lost 7 bases, and 17 bases lay in between. The CDR3 is 16 amino acids. The germline gives CDR1 LGHDT, CDR2 YNNKEL (reference sequence). The CDR3 protein is CASSPNAGISNSPLHF. CDR3 nucleotides: TGTGCCAGCAGCCCCAACGCAGGGATTAGCAATTCACCCCTCCACTTT.

In regard to this clonotype: This may come from a read error, since a much larger clone is one base off. The V and J genes are TRBV7-6 and TRBJ2-7; a weak D match, TRBD2 (6 bases). Germline CDR1 SGHVS, CDR2 FNYEAQ. The germline V and J ends were trimmed by 3 bases and 3 bases, with 12 bases remaining between them. The length of the CDR3 is 14 residues. This CDR3 reads CASSFFSGLYEQYF. CDR3 sequence (DNA): TGTGCCAGCAGCTTCTTTAGCGGCCTCTACGAGCAGTACTTC.

This chain links TRBV9 with TRBJ2-1; tentatively, D is TRBD2 (6 bases). The CDR3 totals 16 residues. V shed 1 base and J shed 4 bases, with 15 bases lying between them. Germline CDR1 SGDLS, CDR2 YYNGEE. The CDR3 DNA sequence: TGTGCCAGCAGCGTAACGCCGGAGGGCGAATACAATGAGCAGTTCTTC. It specifies CASSVTPEGEYNEQFF. The full variable domain, completed using reference TRBV9 and TRBJ2-1, is DSGVTQTPKHLITATGQRVTLRCSPRSGDLSVYWYQQSLDQGLQFLIQYYNGEERAKGNILERFSAQQFPDLHSELNLSSLELGDSALYFCASSVTPEGEYNEQFFGPGTRLTVL.

The V call is TRBV12-3 or TRBV12-4, the J call TRBJ2-3; D possibly corresponds to TRBD1 (6 bases). Deletions cut 4 bases from V and 2 bases from J, with 16 bases between. The CDR3 length is 16 residues. The CDR3 sequence is CASSSGRGYYTDTQYF. The CDR3 region has the DNA TGTGCCAGCAGTTCGGGCAGGGGCTATTACACAGATACGCAGTATTTT.

The chain couples TRBV20-1 to TRBJ1-6; D remains unclear. CDR3 length: 12 residues. V lost 8 bases to trimming and J lost 4 bases, with 9 bases between them. CDR1 is DFQATT, CDR2 SNEGSKA, per germline (reference sequence). CDR3 loop: CSPWTYNSPLHF. CDR3 nucleotide sequence: TGCAGTCCTTGGACGTATAATTCACCCCTCCACTTT.

Note on this clonotype: A much larger clone is a single base away; this may be a read error. The genes are TRBV2 and TRBJ2-7; D not resolved. The germline V and J ends were trimmed by 1 base and 2 bases, with 12 bases remaining between them. Germline V gene data show CDR1 as SNHLY and CDR2 as FYNNEI. This CDR3 has 15 residues. The chain's CDR3 is CASSEGQERTYEQYF. Written as DNA, the CDR3 is TGTGCCAGCAGTGAAGGGCAGGAAAGGACCTACGAGCAGTACTTC.

This chain connects TRBV7-2 to TRBJ2-7; D is undetermined. This CDR3 spans 14 amino acids. V was pared by 0 bases and J by 2 bases, with 8 bases between. Per germline, CDR1 SGHTA and CDR2 FQGNSA. The CDR3 sequence: CASSLAATAYEQYF. CDR3 nucleotide sequence: TGTGCCAGCAGCTTAGCGGCAACAGCCTACGAGCAGTACTTC.

V is TRBV2 and J is TRBJ2-5; D is unclear. Trimming took off 4 bases at V and 5 bases at J, with 11 bases between the two ends. This CDR3 contains 13 residues. Germline V lookup: CDR1 SNHLY, CDR2 FYNNEI. The CDR3, as DNA: TGTGCCAGCAGTGCCCCAGCCCGGGAGACCCAGTACTTC. As protein: CASSAPARETQYF. Full variable domain (missing parts from reference TRBV2 and TRBJ2-5): EPEVTQTPSHQVTQMGQEVILRCVPISNHLYFYWYRQILGQKVEFLVSFYNNEISEKSEIFDDQFSVERPDGSNFTLKIRSTKLEDSAMYFCASSAPARETQYFGPGTRLLVL.

The chain employs TRBV20-1 and TRBJ2-2; TRBD2 aligns across 9 bases. Germline CDR1 is DFQATT and CDR2 is SNEGSKA (reference sequence). V dropped 1 base and J dropped 6; count of bases not matched to a gene: 9. The CDR3 is made up of 16 amino acids. The CDR3 loop is CSARGAGGLAAGELFF. The CDR3, as DNA: TGCAGTGCTAGAGGGGCGGGGGGGCTGGCTGCCGGGGAGCTGTTTTTT.